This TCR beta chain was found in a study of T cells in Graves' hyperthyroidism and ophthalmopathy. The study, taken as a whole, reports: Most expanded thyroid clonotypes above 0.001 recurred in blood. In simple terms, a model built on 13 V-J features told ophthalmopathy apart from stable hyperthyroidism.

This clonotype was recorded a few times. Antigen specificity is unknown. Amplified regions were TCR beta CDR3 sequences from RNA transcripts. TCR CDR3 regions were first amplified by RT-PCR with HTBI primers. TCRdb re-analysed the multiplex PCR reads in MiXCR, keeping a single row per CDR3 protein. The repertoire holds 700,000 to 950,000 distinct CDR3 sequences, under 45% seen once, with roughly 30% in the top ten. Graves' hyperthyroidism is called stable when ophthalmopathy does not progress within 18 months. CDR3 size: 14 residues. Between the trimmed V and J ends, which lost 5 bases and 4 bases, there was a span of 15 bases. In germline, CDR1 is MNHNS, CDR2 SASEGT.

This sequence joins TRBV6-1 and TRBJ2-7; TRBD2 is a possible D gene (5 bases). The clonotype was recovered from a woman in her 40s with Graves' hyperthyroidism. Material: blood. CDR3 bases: TGTGCCAGCAGTAAGGACTTATACAGTTACGAGCAGTACTTC. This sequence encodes CASSKDLYSYEQYF.